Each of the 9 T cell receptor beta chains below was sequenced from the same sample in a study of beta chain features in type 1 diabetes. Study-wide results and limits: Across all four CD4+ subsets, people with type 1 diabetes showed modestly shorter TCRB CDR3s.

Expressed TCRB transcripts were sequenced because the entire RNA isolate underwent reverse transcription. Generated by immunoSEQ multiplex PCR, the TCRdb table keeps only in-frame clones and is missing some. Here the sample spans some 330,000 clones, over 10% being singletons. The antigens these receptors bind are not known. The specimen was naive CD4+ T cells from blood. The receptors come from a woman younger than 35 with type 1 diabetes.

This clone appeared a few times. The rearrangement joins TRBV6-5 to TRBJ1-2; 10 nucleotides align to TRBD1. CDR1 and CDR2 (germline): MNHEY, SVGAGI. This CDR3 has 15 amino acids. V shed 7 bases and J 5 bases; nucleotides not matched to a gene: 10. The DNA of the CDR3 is TGTGCCAGCACCGCGAGGACAGGGGGATTGTATGGCTACACCTTC. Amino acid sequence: CASTARTGGLYGYTF.

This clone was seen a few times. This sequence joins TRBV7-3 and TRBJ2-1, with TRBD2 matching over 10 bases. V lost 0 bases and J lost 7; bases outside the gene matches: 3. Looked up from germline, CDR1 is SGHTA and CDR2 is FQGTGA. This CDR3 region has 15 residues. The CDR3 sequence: CASSLTPGLANEQFF. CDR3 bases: TGTGCCAGCAGCTTAACTCCGGGACTAGCGAATGAGCAGTTCTTC.

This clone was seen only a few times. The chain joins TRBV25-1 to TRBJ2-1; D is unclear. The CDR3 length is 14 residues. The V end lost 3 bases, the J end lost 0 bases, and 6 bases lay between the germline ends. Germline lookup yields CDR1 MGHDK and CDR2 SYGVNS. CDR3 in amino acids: CASSDYLSYNEQFF. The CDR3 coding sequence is TGTGCCAGCAGTGACTACCTCTCCTACAATGAGCAGTTCTTC.

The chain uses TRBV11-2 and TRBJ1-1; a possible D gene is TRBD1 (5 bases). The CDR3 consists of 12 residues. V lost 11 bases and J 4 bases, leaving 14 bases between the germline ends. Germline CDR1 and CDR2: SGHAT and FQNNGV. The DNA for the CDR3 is TGTGCCGTCCAGGGATCCGGCACTGAAGCTTTCTTT. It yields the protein CAVQGSGTEAFF. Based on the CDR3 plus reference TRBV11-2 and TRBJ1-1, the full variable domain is EAGVAQSPRYKIIEKRQSVAFWCNPISGHATLYWYQQILGQGPKLLIQFQNNGVVDDSQLPKDRFSAERLKGVDSTLKIQPAKLEDSAVYLCAVQGSGTEAFFGQGTRLTVV.

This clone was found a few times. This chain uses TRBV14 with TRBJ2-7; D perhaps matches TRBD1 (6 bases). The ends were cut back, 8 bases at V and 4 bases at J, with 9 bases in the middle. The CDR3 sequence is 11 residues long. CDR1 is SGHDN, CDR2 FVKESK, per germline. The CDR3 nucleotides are TGTGCCAGCGGCAGGGGTTACGAGCAGTACTTC. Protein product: CASGRGYEQYF.

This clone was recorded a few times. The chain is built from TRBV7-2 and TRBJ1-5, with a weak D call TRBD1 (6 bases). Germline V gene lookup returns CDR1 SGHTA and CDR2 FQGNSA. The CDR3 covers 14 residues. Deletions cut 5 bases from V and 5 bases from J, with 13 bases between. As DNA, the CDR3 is TGTGCCAGCAGCACACAGGGCAAGGATCAGCCCCAGCATTTT. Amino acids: CASSTQGKDQPQHF.

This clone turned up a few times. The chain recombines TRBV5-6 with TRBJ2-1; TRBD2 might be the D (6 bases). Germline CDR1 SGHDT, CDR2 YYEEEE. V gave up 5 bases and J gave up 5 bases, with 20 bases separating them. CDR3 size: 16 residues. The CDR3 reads CASRGTGRGTHNEQFF. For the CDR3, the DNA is TGTGCCAGCAGGGGTACCGGGAGAGGGACCCACAATGAGCAGTTCTTC.

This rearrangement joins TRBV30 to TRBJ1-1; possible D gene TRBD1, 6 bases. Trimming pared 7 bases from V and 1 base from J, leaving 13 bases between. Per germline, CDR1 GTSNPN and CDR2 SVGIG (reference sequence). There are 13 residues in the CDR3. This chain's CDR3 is CAYDRPANTEAFF. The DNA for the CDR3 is TGTGCCTACGACAGGCCTGCGAACACTGAAGCTTTCTTT.

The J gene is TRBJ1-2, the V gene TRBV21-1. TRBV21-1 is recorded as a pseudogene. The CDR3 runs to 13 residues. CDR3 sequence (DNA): TGTGCCAGCAGTCAGACGGCGACTTGTGGCTACACCTTC. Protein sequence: CASSQTATCGYTF.